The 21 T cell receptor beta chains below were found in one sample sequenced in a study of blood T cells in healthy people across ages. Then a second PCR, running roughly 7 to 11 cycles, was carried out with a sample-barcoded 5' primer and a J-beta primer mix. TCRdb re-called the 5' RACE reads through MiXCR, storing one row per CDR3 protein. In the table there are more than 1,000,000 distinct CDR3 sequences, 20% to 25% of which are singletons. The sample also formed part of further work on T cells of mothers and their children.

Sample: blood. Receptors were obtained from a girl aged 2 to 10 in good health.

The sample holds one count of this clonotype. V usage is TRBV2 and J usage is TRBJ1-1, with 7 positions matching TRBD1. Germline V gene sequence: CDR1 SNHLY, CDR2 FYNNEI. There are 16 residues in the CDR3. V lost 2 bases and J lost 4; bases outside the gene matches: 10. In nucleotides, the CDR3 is TGTGCCAGCAGTGAAATTTTGGCGACAGGGTTCACTGAAGCTTTCTTT. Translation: CASSEILATGFTEAFF.

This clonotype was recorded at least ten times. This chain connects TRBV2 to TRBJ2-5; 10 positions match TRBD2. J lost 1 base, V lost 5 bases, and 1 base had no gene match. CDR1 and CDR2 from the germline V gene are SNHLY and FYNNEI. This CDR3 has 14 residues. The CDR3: CASSPSGSQETQYF. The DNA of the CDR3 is TGTGCCAGCAGTCCTAGCGGGAGCCAAGAGACCCAGTACTTC.

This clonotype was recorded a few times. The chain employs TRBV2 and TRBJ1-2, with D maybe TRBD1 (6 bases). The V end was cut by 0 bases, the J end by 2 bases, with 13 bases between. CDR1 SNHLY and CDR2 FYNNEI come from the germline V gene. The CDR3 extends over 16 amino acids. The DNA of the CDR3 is TGTGCCAGCAGTGAAGCGCTTCGTCAGGGGAACTATGGCTACACCTTC. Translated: CASSEALRQGNYGYTF.

The CDR3, as DNA: TGTGCCAGCACCCAGGGGGCGCGTGGCAATCAGCCCCAGCATTTT. Residues: CASTQGARGNQPQHF. This chain joins TRBV28 and TRBJ1-5, with 8 bases lining up with TRBD1. CDR1 is MDHEN, CDR2 SYDVKM, per germline. The V and J ends lost 7 bases and 2 bases, in that order; junction bases with no gene match: 7. This CDR3 contains 15 residues.

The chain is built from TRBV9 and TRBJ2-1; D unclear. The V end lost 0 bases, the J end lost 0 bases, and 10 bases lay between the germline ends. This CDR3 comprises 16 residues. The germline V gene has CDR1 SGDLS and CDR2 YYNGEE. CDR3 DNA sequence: TGTGCCAGCAGCGTAGGCGGTGGGGTCTCCTACAATGAGCAGTTCTTC. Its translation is CASSVGGGVSYNEQFF.

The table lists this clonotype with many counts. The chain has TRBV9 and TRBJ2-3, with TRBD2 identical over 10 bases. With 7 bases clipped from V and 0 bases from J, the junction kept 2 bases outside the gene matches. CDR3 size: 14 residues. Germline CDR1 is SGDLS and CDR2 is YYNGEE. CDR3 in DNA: TGTGCCAGCCAAGCGGGGGGGAGCACAGATACGCAGTATTTT. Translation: CASQAGGSTDTQYF.

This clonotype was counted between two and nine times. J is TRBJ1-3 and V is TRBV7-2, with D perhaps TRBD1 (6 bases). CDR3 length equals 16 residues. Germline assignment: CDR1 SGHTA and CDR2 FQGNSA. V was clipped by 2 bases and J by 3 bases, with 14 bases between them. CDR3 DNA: TGTGCCAGCAGCTTATACGGCAAGGGGGATGGAAACACCATATATTTT. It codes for CASSLYGKGDGNTIYF.

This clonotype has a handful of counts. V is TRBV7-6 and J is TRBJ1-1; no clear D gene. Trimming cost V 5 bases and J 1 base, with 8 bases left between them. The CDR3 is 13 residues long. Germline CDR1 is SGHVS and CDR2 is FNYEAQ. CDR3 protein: CASSASRNTEAFF. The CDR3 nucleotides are TGTGCCAGCAGCGCCTCGAGGAACACTGAAGCTTTCTTT.

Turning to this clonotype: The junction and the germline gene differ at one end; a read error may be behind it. CDR3 in DNA: TGTGCCTGCAGTGAATTCTACCGAGAGAGTGGCTACACCTTC. As protein: CACSEFYRESGYTF. V and J are TRBV25-1 and TRBJ1-2; D gene unclear. This CDR3 has 14 amino acids. CDR1 and CDR2 from the germline V gene are MGHDK and SYGVNS.

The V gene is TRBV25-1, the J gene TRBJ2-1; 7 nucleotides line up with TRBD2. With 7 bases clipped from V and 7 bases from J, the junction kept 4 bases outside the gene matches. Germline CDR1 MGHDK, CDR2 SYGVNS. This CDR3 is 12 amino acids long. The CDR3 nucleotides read TGTGCCAGCACCCTACTAGCGAATGAGCAGTTCTTC. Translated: CASTLLANEQFF.

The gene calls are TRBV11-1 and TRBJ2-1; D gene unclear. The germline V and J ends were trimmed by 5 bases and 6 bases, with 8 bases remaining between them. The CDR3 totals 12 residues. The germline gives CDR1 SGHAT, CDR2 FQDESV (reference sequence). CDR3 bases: TGTGCCAGCAGCCCCACAAGCAATGAGCAGTTCTTC. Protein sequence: CASSPTSNEQFF.

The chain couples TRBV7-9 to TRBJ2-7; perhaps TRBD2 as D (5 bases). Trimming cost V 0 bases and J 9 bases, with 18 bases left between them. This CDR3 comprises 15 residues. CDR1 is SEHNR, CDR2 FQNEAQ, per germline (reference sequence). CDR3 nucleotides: TGTGCCAGCAGCTTAGCGCTCCCGGACTCCACAACGCAGTACTTC. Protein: CASSLALPDSTTQYF.

CDR3 nucleotide sequence: TGCGCCAGCAGCTTACAGGCCAGCGACAATGAGCAGTTCTTC. Protein sequence: CASSLQASDNEQFF. This sequence joins TRBV5-1 and TRBJ2-1, with a tentative D call TRBD1 (5 bases). With 2 bases removed from V and 5 bases from J, the gap between germline ends came to 11 bases. The germline gives CDR1 SGHRS, CDR2 YFSETQ. The CDR3 runs 14 residues.

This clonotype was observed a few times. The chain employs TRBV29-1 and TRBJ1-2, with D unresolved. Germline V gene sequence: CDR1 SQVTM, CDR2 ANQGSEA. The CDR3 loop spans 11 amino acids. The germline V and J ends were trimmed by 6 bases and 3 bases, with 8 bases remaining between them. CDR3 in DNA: TGCAGCGTCGCGACGGACTATGGCTACACCTTC. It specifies CSVATDYGYTF.

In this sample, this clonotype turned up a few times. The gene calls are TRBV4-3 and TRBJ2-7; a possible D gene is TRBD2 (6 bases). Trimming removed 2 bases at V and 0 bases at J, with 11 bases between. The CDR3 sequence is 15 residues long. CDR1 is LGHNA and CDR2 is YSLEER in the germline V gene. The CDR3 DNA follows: TGCGCCAGCAGCCAACATAGCGGATACTCCTACGAGCAGTACTTC. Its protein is CASSQHSGYSYEQYF.

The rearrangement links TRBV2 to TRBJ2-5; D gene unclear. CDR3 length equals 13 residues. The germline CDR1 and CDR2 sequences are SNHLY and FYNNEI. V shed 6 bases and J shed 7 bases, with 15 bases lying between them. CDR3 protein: CASSSLKERTQYF. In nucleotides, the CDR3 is TGTGCCAGCAGCTCGCTCAAGGAACGGACCCAGTACTTC.

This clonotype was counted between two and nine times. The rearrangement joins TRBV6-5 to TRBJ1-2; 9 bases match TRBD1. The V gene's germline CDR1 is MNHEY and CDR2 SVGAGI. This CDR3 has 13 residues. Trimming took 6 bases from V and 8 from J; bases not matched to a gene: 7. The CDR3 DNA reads TGTGCCAGCAGGGACAGGGGATTCGACGGCTACACCTTC. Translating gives CASRDRGFDGYTF.

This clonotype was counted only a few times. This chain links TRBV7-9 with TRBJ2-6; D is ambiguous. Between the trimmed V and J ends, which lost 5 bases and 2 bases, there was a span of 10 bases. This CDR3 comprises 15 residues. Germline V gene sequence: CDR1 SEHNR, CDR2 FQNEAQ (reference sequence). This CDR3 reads CASSLQAAGANVLTF. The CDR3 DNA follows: TGTGCCAGCAGCCTCCAGGCCGCTGGGGCCAACGTCCTGACTTTC.

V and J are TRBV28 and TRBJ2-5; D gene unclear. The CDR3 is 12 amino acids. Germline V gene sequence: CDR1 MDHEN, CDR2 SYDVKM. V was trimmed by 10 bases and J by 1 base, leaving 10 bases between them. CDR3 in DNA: TGTGCCACCCTTGGAAGCCAAGAGACCCAGTACTTC. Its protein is CATLGSQETQYF.

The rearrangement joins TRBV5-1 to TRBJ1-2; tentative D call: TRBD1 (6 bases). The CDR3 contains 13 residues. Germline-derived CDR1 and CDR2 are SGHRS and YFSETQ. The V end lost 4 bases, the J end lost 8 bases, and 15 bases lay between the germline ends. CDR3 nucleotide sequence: TGCGCCAGCAGCGCGGGGACAACGGGGGGCTACACCTTC. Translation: CASSAGTTGGYTF.

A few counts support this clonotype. CDR3 in amino acids: CSVFRGDREVEEQYF. The CDR3 DNA is TGCAGCGTTTTTCGAGGGGACAGGGAGGTGGAAGAGCAGTACTTC. The chain has TRBV29-1 and TRBJ2-5; TRBD1 agrees at 9 bases. This CDR3 has 15 residues. The trim removed 5 bases at V and 11 bases at J, leaving 18 bases unmatched. The germline V gene has CDR1 SQVTM and CDR2 ANQGSEA.